This record looks at one TCR beta chain sequence and its context. The clone's antigen remains unknown. A roughly 2.5 ml peripheral blood sample was drawn into PAXgene tubes per donor and stored at -80°C. Without any T cell sorting, total RNA was extracted from whole blood using the PAXgene blood miRNA kit on an automated QIAcube. Deep TCRalpha and TCRbeta repertoire profiling with unique molecular barcoding was performed on peripheral blood of monozygotic twin pairs concordant or discordant for inflammatory bowel disease. Smoking habits were recorded for all twin pairs, with individuals classified as current, former or never smokers. To prepare the library, 5' RACE was applied. Preparation of each TCR library used 3,000 to 4,000 ng of total RNA. For each sample, cDNA synthesis was carried out in eight separate reactions using SMARTScribe reverse transcriptase. During cDNA synthesis, template switching introduced unique molecular identifiers that contained a 6-nucleotide sample barcode. Amplification of TCRalpha and TCRbeta cDNA involved two nested PCRs of 16 and 9 cycles, and each PCR was followed by bead purification. Before amplification, the cDNA was treated with uracil DNA-glycosylase and purified using the QIAquick PCR purification kit. The second PCR was the step at which Illumina TruSeq-compatible adapters and sample-specific barcodes were added. TapeStation and Qubit were used to check library quality and concentration, and 5 ng of each library was pooled. Sequencing of the pooled libraries was done on an Illumina HiSeq2500 single-index Rapid Run using custom sequencing primers and 2 x 100 bp reads. As for the original processing: MiGEC version 1.2.6 was used for UMI-based consensus assembly, which corrected PCR and sequencing errors. V(D)J alignment, clonotype assembly and CDR3 extraction were performed with MiXCR version 2.1.1. Normalisation of gene usage, clonotype sharing and MAIT/NKT TCR abundance was achieved by analysing the top 1000, 10 000 and 20 000 clonotypes per sample. Diversity was computed as the inverse Simpson index with the vegan R package after downsampling to 27 000 UMIs. Paired Mann-Whitney U tests were applied to discordant twin pairs, and Benjamini-Hochberg correction was used for multiple testing. TCRdb reprocessed the reads and lists each CDR3 protein sequence as a single entry, with no DNA. TCRdb's processing, not the authors', yielded these V and J calls. This sample's table lists about 380,000 distinct CDR3 sequences. The ten biggest clones cover just over 2.5% of the sample.

The sample originates from a study of monozygotic twins with inflammatory bowel disease (dated by TCRdb to between 2017 and 2020). About the study as a whole: In total, roughly 30 monozygotic twin pairs made up the full study: 19 Danish pairs, all IBD-discordant, plus nine German pairs, of which four were IBD-concordant and five were IBD-discordant. The search for disease-associated traits relied mainly on comparing, within discordant pairs, IBD patients with their genetically identical healthy co-twins. Each individual had, on average, about 151 000 unique TCRalpha sequences and 181 000 unique TCRbeta sequences available for analysis. The research as a whole found: TCRbeta repertoire diversity, by inverse Simpson index, was decreased in IBD patients compared with their healthy co-twins. No difference in repertoire similarity was observed between concordant and discordant twins, possibly owing to limited statistical power. Different T cell subtypes could not be distinguished in the analysis. No single strong signal or clonotype linked to IBD turned up in the results, so the idea that one exists was not supported. Because patients received different immunosuppressive treatments, the repertoires may have picked up extra background noise and variability between individuals. Compared with healthy twins, IBD patients had fewer clonotypes in common with other individuals, a difference most pronounced in patients showing signs of disease activity.

There are 16 amino acids in the CDR3, from cysteine to phenylalanine inclusive. No coding sequence is recorded. CDR1 MNHEY and CDR2 SVGAGI are derived from the germline V gene. Sample: blood. The TCR was taken from a human donor with ulcerative colitis or Crohn's disease, or a healthy co-twin of an affected twin (not recorded which). The chain employs TRBV6-5 and TRBJ2-5; TCRdb designates TRBD2, a call that cannot be tested without DNA. Here the CDR3 is given as CASSYSRSGGIETQYF.